The 3 T cell receptor beta chains below come from one sample, sequenced in a study of blood T cells in healthy people across ages. Sample-barcoded 5' priming and a J-beta primer mix drove a second PCR of 7 to 11 cycles. TCRdb reprocessed the 5' RACE reads via MiXCR and lists one record per CDR3 protein. The repertoire consists of about a million distinct CDR3 sequences, with about 51% occurring once and the leading ten covering roughly 23%. Material for sequencing was blood. These receptors were collected from a woman aged 60-75 years in good health.

This rearrangement joins TRBV20-1 to TRBJ2-5, with D perhaps matching TRBD1 (5 bases). The ends were cut back, 3 bases at V and 3 bases at J, with 17 bases in the middle. Germline V lookup: CDR1 DFQATT, CDR2 SNEGSKA (reference sequence). This CDR3 spans 15 amino acids. The chain's CDR3 is CSARPPAGPKETQYF. CDR3 nucleotide sequence: TGCAGTGCTAGGCCCCCAGCAGGGCCGAAAGAGACCCAGTACTTC.

The V call is TRBV10-3, the J call TRBJ1-1; 7 bases are shared with TRBD1. Germline assignment: CDR1 ENHRY and CDR2 SYGVKD. CDR3 size: 14 residues. Trimming took 6 bases from V and 6 from J; bases not matched to a gene: 10. The DNA of the CDR3 is TGTGCCATCAGAGAAGTAAACAGGGGCGCTGAAGCTTTCTTT. The encoded protein is CAIREVNRGAEAFF.

This clonotype showed up just once. This sequence joins TRBV20-1 and TRBJ2-7; tentatively, D is TRBD2 (5 bases). The DNA end lines up better with TRBJ2-5; the J call may be wrong. CDR3 size: 17 residues. Looked up from germline, CDR1 is DFQATT and CDR2 is SNEGSKA (reference sequence). CDR3: CSASEGFPGKSGKTQYF. CDR3 coding DNA: TGCAGTGCTAGCGAAGGGTTCCCTGGGAAATCGGGGAAGACCCAGTACTTC.